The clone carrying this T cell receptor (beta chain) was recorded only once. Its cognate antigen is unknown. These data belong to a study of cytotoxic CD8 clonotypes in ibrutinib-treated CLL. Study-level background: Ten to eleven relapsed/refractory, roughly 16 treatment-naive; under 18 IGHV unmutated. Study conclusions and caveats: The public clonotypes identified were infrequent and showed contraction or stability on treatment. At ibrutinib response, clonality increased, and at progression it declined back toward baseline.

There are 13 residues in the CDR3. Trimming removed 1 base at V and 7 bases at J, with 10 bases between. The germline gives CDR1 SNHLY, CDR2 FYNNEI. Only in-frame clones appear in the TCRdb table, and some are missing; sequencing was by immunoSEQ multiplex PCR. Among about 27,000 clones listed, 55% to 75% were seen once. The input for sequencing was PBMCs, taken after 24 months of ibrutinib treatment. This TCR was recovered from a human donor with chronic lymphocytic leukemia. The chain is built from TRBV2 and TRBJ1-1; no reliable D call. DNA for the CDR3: TGTGCCAGCAGTGAAGACGAGGCGGTTGAAGCTTTCTTT. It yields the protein CASSEDEAVEAFF. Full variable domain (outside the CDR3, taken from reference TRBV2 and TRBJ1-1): EPEVTQTPSHQVTQMGQEVILRCVPISNHLYFYWYRQILGQKVEFLVSFYNNEISEKSEIFDDQFSVERPDGSNFTLKIRSTKLEDSAMYFCASSEDEAVEAFFGQGTRLTVV.